This TCR beta chain is drawn from a study of T cells in Graves' hyperthyroidism and ophthalmopathy. Amplified TCR beta CDR3 regions derived from RNA transcripts. HTBI primers were employed in a first-round RT-PCR of the TCR CDR3. MiXCR, run by TCRdb on the multiplex PCR reads, gives a single entry per CDR3 protein. The sample includes roughly 380,000 distinct CDR3 sequences, 19% of them seen just once. Only a few counts were recorded for this clonotype. In germline, CDR1 is LNHDA, CDR2 SQIVND (reference sequence). The CDR3 has 16 residues. Trimming took 3 bases from V and 6 from J; bases not matched to a gene: 10.

What was sequenced was blood. The V gene is TRBV19, the J gene TRBJ2-2, with 7 positions matching TRBD1. This TCR derives from a woman under 30 with Graves' hyperthyroidism. The CDR3 DNA is TGTGCCAGTAGTATCCGAAGTTCAGGGGGACCCGGGGAGCTGTTTTTT. It yields the protein CASSIRSSGGPGELFF.